These 30 T cell receptor beta chains originate from one sample sequenced in a study of blood T cell repertoires in COVID-19. Produced via immunoSEQ multiplex PCR; TCRdb's table is partial and in-frame only. The sample has about 320,000 clones, approximately 88% seen once. Sequencing was carried out using PBMCs or T cells enriched from blood (not recorded which). The receptor set was obtained from a man between 60 and 75 years old who had recovered from COVID-19.

This rearrangement joins TRBV5-1 to TRBJ2-7; D not resolved. CDR1 is SGHRS, CDR2 YFSETQ, per germline. The CDR3 has 14 residues. V was cut by 7 bases and J by 6 bases, with 20 bases left in between. The CDR3 here is CASSTPRGTGEQYF. Here the CDR3 DNA reads TGCGCCAGCTCTACCCCCCGAGGTACCGGCGAGCAGTACTTC.

This clone was detected only once. This chain links TRBV9 with TRBJ2-1; TRBD2 aligns across 15 bases. Looked up from germline, CDR1 is SGDLS and CDR2 is YYNGEE. The CDR3 runs 17 residues. The junction had 9 bases not matched to a gene; V was cut back by 4 bases and J by 7 bases. CDR3 region: CASSPRTSGRAGNEQFF. Written as DNA, the CDR3 is TGTGCCAGCAGCCCACGGACTAGCGGGAGGGCGGGGAATGAGCAGTTCTTC.

The CDR3 sequence: CASSQAGGTGVYGYTF. The CDR3 DNA sequence: TGTGCCAGCAGCCAAGCGGGCGGGACAGGGGTCTATGGCTACACCTTC. The gene calls are TRBV4-2 and TRBJ1-2, with TRBD1 identical over 10 bases. The CDR3 contains 16 residues. Germline CDR1 reads LGHNA; CDR2 reads YNFKEQ. Losses at the gene ends were 1 base for V and 4 bases for J; bases not matched to a gene: 6.

This rearrangement joins TRBV4-3 to TRBJ1-4; 8 bases are a match to TRBD1. V trimming: 2 bases; J trimming: 5 bases; junction bases outside the gene matches: 4. The germline CDR1 and CDR2 sequences are LGHNA and YSLEER. This CDR3 is 15 amino acids long. Here the CDR3 DNA reads TGCGCCAGCAGCCAAAAACAGGGGGTGAATGAAAAACTGTTTTTT. Protein: CASSQKQGVNEKLFF.

The chain combines TRBV5-4 with TRBJ2-3; D is undetermined. Trimming shortened V by 4 bases and J by 6 bases, and 21 bases separated the two germline ends. CDR1 is SGHNT and CDR2 is YYREEE in the germline V gene (reference sequence). There are 16 residues in the CDR3. The chain's CDR3 is CASSAKSHPPTDTQYF. CDR3 bases: TGTGCCAGCAGCGCCAAATCACATCCACCCACGGATACGCAGTATTTT.

V is TRBV6-2 or TRBV6-3 and J is TRBJ1-1; 7 bases are a match to TRBD1. Trimming removed 5 bases from V and 3 bases from J; junction bases left unmatched: 3. Germline CDR1 is MNHEY and CDR2 is SVGEGT. CDR3 length: 13 amino acids. The CDR3 region is CASSRGLDTEAFF. The CDR3 nucleotides read TGTGCCAGCAGTAGGGGGCTGGACACTGAAGCTTTCTTT.

V gene TRBV4-1 combines with J gene TRBJ2-7; TRBD2 might be the D (6 bases). V was pared by 1 base and J by 6 bases, with 13 bases between. Germline V gene sequence: CDR1 MGHRA, CDR2 YSYEKL. The CDR3 loop spans 14 amino acids. CDR3 protein: CASSQVRPGSEQYF. The CDR3, as DNA: TGCGCCAGCAGCCAAGTGCGGCCCGGGAGCGAGCAGTACTTC.

V is TRBV29-1 and J is TRBJ2-1; 9 nucleotides agree with TRBD2. The CDR3 loop spans 12 amino acids. V lost 8 bases, J lost 10 bases, and 9 bases stayed unmatched. The V gene's germline CDR1 is SQVTM and CDR2 ANQGSEA. The CDR3 coding sequence is TGCAGCCTCATCATAGCGGGAGTCGAGCAGTTCTTC. This translates into CSLIIAGVEQFF.

This clone was counted a single time. The CDR3 DNA is TGTGCCAGCAGCCGTAGAAGGGCGGGGGCGGCAGATACGCAGTATTTT. Its protein is CASSRRRAGAADTQYF. This chain connects TRBV3-1 (or the pseudogene TRBV3-2) to TRBJ2-3, with D perhaps matching TRBD2 (7 bases). The CDR3 has 16 residues. V was clipped by 4 bases and J by 4 bases, with 18 bases between them. Looked up from germline, CDR1 is LGHDT and CDR2 is YNNKEL (reference sequence).

This clone was recorded once. The chain is built from TRBV24-1 and TRBJ2-7; 7 bases are a match to TRBD2. V trimming: 3 bases; J trimming: 5 bases; junction bases outside the gene matches: 3. The CDR3 spans 13 residues. Looked up from germline, CDR1 is KGHDR and CDR2 is SFDVKD. The CDR3 here is CATSDGGGDEQYF. DNA for the CDR3: TGTGCCACCAGTGATGGGGGGGGAGACGAGCAGTACTTC.

The J gene is TRBJ1-1, the V gene TRBV18, with a weak D call TRBD1 (6 bases). V dropped 8 bases and J dropped 4 bases, with 14 bases sitting between them. This CDR3 is built from 13 residues. Germline V gene lookup returns CDR1 KGHSH and CDR2 LQKENI. The CDR3 nucleotides are TGTGCCAGCGCCACAGGGTTGGTCACTGAAGCTTTCTTT. Translation: CASATGLVTEAFF. Filled out from reference TRBV18 and TRBJ1-1, the complete variable domain reads NAGVMQNPRHLVRRRGQEARLRCSPMKGHSHVYWYRQLPEEGLKFMVYLQKENIIDESGMPKERFSAEFPKEGPSILRIQQVVRGDSAAYFCASATGLVTEAFFGQGTRLTVV.

The rearrangement links TRBV2 to TRBJ2-7; 10 bases align to TRBD1. This CDR3 has 15 amino acids. Per germline, CDR1 SNHLY and CDR2 FYNNEI. V lost 1 base to trimming and J lost 2 bases; unmatched junction nucleotides: 2. CDR3 sequence reads: CASSEGTGGAYEQYF. CDR3 nucleotides: TGTGCCAGCAGTGAAGGGACAGGGGGTGCCTACGAGCAGTACTTC.

The chain has TRBV3-1 (or the pseudogene TRBV3-2) and TRBJ1-2; no reliable D call. The ends were cut back, 0 bases at V and 0 bases at J, with 23 bases in the middle. The CDR3 is made up of 20 amino acids. Germline CDR1 reads LGHDT; CDR2 reads YNNKEL (reference sequence). This CDR3 reads CASSQDQWGKGLKANYGYTF. CDR3 in DNA: TGTGCCAGCAGCCAAGATCAGTGGGGTAAAGGACTTAAAGCTAACTATGGCTACACCTTC.

This chain uses TRBV28 with TRBJ2-3; 9 nucleotides align to TRBD2. J lost 7 bases, V lost 2 bases, and 7 bases had no gene match. This CDR3 has 15 amino acids. Germline V gives CDR1 MDHEN, CDR2 SYDVKM. The CDR3 reads CASSLIAGDRYTQYF. The CDR3, as DNA: TGTGCCAGCAGTTTAATAGCGGGAGATAGGTATACGCAGTATTTT.

The rearrangement uses TRBV15 and TRBJ1-3; D unclear. The CDR3 has 12 residues. Between the trimmed V and J ends, which lost 0 bases and 9 bases, there was a span of 6 bases. The germline V gene has CDR1 LNHNV and CDR2 YYDKDF (reference sequence). The CDR3 sequence: CATSRDLVTIYF. As DNA, the CDR3 is TGTGCCACCAGCAGAGATCTCGTCACCATATATTTT.

The table lists this clone with a count of one. The rearrangement joins TRBV28 to TRBJ1-5; D not resolved. CDR3 size: 12 residues. Germline CDR1 is MDHEN and CDR2 is SYDVKM. Trimming shortened V by 2 bases and J by 7 bases, and 6 bases separated the two germline ends. The CDR3 reads CASSLVGQPQHF. The CDR3 DNA follows: TGTGCCAGCAGTTTAGTTGGCCAGCCCCAGCATTTT.

The V gene is TRBV18, the J gene TRBJ1-1; 10 nucleotides line up with TRBD1. This CDR3 spans 18 amino acids. Per germline, CDR1 KGHSH and CDR2 LQKENI. The V and J ends lost 6 bases and 2 bases, in that order; junction bases with no gene match: 15. CDR3 in amino acids: CASSLIATGGPTNTEAFF. The CDR3 DNA sequence: TGTGCCAGCTCTCTCATTGCGACAGGGGGCCCGACAAACACTGAAGCTTTCTTT.

V usage is TRBV5-1 and J usage is TRBJ2-7, with 11 bases lining up with TRBD2. The ends lost 5 bases at V and 7 bases at J; junction bases unmatched: 8. The CDR3 totals 14 residues. Germline CDR1 SGHRS, CDR2 YFSETQ. The CDR3 protein is CASSTVAGGGEQYF. The CDR3 DNA reads as TGCGCCAGCAGTACCGTAGCGGGAGGGGGGGAGCAGTACTTC.

The chain joins TRBV2 to TRBJ2-7, with a weak D call TRBD2 (5 bases). Germline V lookup: CDR1 SNHLY, CDR2 FYNNEI. There are 13 residues in the CDR3. Trimming pared 8 bases from V and 3 bases from J, leaving 14 bases between. For the CDR3, the DNA is TGTGCCAGCGGGAGAGAGAGACTCTACGAGCAGTACTTC. The encoded protein is CASGRERLYEQYF.

This chain links TRBV2 with TRBJ2-7, with a possible D match to TRBD2 (6 bases). Germline lookup yields CDR1 SNHLY and CDR2 FYNNEI. This CDR3 has 13 residues. V lost 6 bases to trimming and J lost 7 bases, with 16 bases between them. The CDR3 coding sequence is TGTGCCAGCAGCAAGACGGGGGAGAGGGAGCAGTACTTC. Encoded protein: CASSKTGEREQYF. The whole variable domain, remainder taken from reference TRBV2 and TRBJ2-7, is EPEVTQTPSHQVTQMGQEVILRCVPISNHLYFYWYRQILGQKVEFLVSFYNNEISEKSEIFDDQFSVERPDGSNFTLKIRSTKLEDSAMYFCASSKTGEREQYFGPGTRLTVT.

This sequence joins TRBV19 and TRBJ2-1, with 7 bases identical to TRBD1. With V trimmed by 6 bases and J by 0 bases, 5 bases remained unmatched. The germline V gene has CDR1 LNHDA and CDR2 SQIVND (reference sequence). The CDR3 has 15 amino acids. The CDR3 is CASRVTGDSYNEQFF. As DNA, the CDR3 is TGTGCCAGTAGGGTTACAGGGGACTCCTACAATGAGCAGTTCTTC.

In regard to this clone: Other nucleotide sequences from this sample produce the same CDR3. The V gene is TRBV5-1, the J gene TRBJ1-1; 8 bases agree with TRBD1. V lost 0 bases, J lost 2 bases, and 3 bases stayed unmatched. CDR1 and CDR2 from the germline V gene are SGHRS and YFSETQ. The CDR3 covers 15 residues. DNA of the CDR3: TGCGCCAGCAGCTTGGACGGACAGGGAAACACTGAAGCTTTCTTT. Protein: CASSLDGQGNTEAFF.

The CDR3, as DNA: TGTGCCAGCAGCCGTTCGACTAGCGGGGGTTACGGCAGTGAGCAGTTCTTC. Protein sequence: CASSRSTSGGYGSEQFF. V gene TRBV3-1 (or the pseudogene TRBV3-2) combines with J gene TRBJ2-1; 12 bases line up with TRBD2. The CDR3 is made up of 17 amino acids. The germline V gene has CDR1 LGHDT and CDR2 YNNKEL (reference sequence). V shed 4 bases and J 9 bases; nucleotides not matched to a gene: 13.

This chain uses TRBV7-9 with TRBJ2-5; TRBD1 matches at 7 bases. The V gene's germline CDR1 is SEHNR and CDR2 FQNEAQ (reference sequence). This CDR3 is built from 15 residues. The trim removed 5 bases at V and 2 bases at J, leaving 8 bases unmatched. CDR3 in amino acids: CASSTRTGYQETQYF. CDR3 nucleotides: TGTGCCAGCAGCACCCGGACAGGCTATCAAGAGACCCAGTACTTC.

V is TRBV7-2 and J is TRBJ1-1; D not resolved. The germline V gene encodes CDR1 SGHTA and CDR2 FQGNSA. The CDR3 is 14 amino acids. Trimming took off 4 bases at V and 5 bases at J, with 14 bases between the two ends. DNA of the CDR3: TGTGCCAGCAGCTATGGAGGACGCCCAACTGAAGCTTTCTTT. Translated: CASSYGGRPTEAFF.

To note about this clone: In the same sample, other DNA sequences code for this CDR3. This sequence joins TRBV11-3 and TRBJ1-1, with D uncertain. The CDR3 covers 13 residues. Germline values: CDR1 SGHNT, CDR2 YENEEA. Trimming stripped 1 base from V and 1 base from J, with 4 bases between. CDR3 nucleotide sequence: TGTGCCAGCAGCTTAGGCGGGAACACTGAAGCTTTCTTT. This encodes CASSLGGNTEAFF.

The chain uses TRBV5-1 and TRBJ2-3; 12 bases map to TRBD2. Germline V lookup: CDR1 SGHRS, CDR2 YFSETQ. The length of the CDR3 is 16 residues. V was clipped by 4 bases and J by 4 bases; unmatched bases: 7. The CDR3 nucleotides read TGCGCCAGCAGCCACGGACTAGCGGGAATATCAGATACGCAGTATTTT. Protein sequence: CASSHGLAGISDTQYF.

The V and J genes are TRBV2 and TRBJ1-5; 10 bases are a match to TRBD1. The J segment lost 4 bases and the V segment lost 6 bases, leaving 6 bases of the junction unmatched. The germline V gene has CDR1 SNHLY and CDR2 FYNNEI. The CDR3 covers 15 residues. CDR3 loop: CASRRTGGENQPQHF. In DNA form, the CDR3 reads TGTGCCAGCAGGAGGACAGGGGGGGAGAATCAGCCCCAGCATTTT.

V usage is TRBV7-2 and J usage is TRBJ2-1; 15 bases line up with TRBD2. V was clipped by 5 bases and J by 4 bases; unmatched bases: 3. The germline gives CDR1 SGHTA, CDR2 FQGNSA. CDR3 length equals 16 residues. CDR3 sequence reads: CASSQGLAGGYNEQFF. CDR3 nucleotides: TGTGCCAGCAGCCAGGGACTAGCGGGAGGTTACAATGAGCAGTTCTTC. The whole variable domain, remainder taken from reference TRBV7-2 and TRBJ2-1, is GAGVSQSPSNKVTEKGKDVELRCDPISGHTALYWYRQSLGQGLEFLIYFQGNSAPDKSGLPSDRFSAERTGGSVSTLTIQRTQQEDSAVYLCASSQGLAGGYNEQFFGPGTRLTVL.

This chain links TRBV12-5 with TRBJ2-3; D call uncertain. Germline V gives CDR1 LGHNT, CDR2 FRNRAP. The V end lost 2 bases, the J end lost 2 bases, and 20 bases lay between the germline ends. The CDR3 is 18 amino acids. The CDR3 loop is CASGLTLTPPYYTDTQYF. DNA for the CDR3: TGTGCTAGTGGTTTGACCCTGACTCCTCCCTATTACACAGATACGCAGTATTTT.